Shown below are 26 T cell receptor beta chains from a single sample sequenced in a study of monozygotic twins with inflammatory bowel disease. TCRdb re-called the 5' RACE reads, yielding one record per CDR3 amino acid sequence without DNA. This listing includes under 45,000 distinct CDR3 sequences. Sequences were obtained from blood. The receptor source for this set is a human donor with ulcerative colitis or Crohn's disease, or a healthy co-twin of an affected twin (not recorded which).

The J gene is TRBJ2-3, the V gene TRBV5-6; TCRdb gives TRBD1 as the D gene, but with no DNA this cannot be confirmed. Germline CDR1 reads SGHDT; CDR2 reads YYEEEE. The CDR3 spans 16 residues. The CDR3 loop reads CASSRLGTGSSDTQYF.

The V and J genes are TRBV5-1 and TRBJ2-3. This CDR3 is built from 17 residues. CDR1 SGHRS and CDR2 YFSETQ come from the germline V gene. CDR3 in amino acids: CASSFDWQGGGTDTQYF.

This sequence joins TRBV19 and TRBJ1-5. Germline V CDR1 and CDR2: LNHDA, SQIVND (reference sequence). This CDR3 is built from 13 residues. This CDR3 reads CASSTNSNQPQHF.

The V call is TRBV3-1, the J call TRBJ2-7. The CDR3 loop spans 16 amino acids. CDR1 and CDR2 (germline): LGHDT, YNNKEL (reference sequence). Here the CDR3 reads CASSQEAFMSSYEQYF.

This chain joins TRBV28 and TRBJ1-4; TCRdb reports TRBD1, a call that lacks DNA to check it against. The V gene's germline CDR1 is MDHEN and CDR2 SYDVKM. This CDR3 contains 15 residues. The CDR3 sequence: CASTSERGAGEKLFF. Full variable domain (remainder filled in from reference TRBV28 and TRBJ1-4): DVKVTQSSRYLVKRTGEKVFLECVQDMDHENMFWYRQDPGLGLRLIYFSYDVKMKEKGDIPEGYSVSREKKERFSLILESASTNQTSMYLCASTSERGAGEKLFFGSGTQLSVL.

CDR3 residues: CSALGGGEETQYF. The chain couples TRBV20-1 to TRBJ2-5; TCRdb's D call of TRBD1 is untestable without DNA. The CDR3 sequence is 13 residues long. Germline CDR1 and CDR2: DFQATT and SNEGSKA (reference sequence).

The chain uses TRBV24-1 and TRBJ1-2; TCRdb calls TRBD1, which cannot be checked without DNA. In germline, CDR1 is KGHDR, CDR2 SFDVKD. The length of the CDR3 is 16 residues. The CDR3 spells CATSDQGQGDLDGYTF.

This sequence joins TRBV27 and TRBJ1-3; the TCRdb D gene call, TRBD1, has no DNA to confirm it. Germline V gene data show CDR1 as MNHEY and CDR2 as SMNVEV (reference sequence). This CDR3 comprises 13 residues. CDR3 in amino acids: CASSGTTGNTIYF.

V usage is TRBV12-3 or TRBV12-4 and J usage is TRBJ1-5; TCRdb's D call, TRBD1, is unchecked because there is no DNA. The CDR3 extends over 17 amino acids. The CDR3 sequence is CASSSPVAAGGYQPQHF.

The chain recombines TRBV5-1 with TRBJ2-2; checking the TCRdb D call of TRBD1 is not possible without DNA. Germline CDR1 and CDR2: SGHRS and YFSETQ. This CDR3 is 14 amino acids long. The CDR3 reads CAGSPREGAGELFF.

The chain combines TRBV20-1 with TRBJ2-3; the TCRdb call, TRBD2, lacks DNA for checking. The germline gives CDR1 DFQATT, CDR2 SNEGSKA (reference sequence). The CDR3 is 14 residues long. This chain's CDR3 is CSAGDYSDPDTQYF.

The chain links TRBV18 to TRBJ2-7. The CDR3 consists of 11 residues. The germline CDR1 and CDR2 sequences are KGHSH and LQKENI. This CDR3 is CASSITYEQYF.

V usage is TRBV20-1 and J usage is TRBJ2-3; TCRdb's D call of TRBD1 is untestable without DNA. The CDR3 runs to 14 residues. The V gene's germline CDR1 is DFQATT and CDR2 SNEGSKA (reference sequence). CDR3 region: CSARVTGNTDTQCF.

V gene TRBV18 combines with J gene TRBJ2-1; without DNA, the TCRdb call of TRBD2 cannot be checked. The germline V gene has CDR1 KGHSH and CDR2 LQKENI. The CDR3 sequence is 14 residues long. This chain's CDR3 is CASSPLAGGDWQFF. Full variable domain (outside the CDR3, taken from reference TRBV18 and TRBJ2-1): NAGVMQNPRHLVRRRGQEARLRCSPMKGHSHVYWYRQLPEEGLKFMVYLQKENIIDESGMPKERFSAEFPKEGPSILRIQQVVRGDSAAYFCASSPLAGGDWQFFGPGTRLTVL.

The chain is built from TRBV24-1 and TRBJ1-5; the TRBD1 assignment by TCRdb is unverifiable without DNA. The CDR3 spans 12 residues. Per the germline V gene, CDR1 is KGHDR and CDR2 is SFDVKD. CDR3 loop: CATSDYLGAQHF.

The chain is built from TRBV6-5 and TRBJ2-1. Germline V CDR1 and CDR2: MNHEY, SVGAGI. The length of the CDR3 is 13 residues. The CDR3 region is CASSYSMSNEQFF.

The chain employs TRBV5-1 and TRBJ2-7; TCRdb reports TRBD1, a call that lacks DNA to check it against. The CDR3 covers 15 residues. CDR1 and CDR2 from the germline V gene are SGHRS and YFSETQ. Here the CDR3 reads CASSLRAGGSYEQYF.

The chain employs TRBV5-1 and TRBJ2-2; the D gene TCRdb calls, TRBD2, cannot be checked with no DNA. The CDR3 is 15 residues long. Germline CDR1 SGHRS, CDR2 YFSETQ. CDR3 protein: CASSFGRREVGELFF.

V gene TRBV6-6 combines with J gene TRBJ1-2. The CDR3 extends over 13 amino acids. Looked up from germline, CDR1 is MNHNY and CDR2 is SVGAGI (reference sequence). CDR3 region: CASSSKPEWGYTF.

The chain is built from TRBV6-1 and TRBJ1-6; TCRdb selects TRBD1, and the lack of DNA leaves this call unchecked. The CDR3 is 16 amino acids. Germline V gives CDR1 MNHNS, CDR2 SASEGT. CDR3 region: CASRAPQAGINSPLHF.

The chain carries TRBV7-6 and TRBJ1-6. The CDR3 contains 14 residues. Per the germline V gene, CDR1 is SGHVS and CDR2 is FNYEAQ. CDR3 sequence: CASSLIAEDSPLHF.

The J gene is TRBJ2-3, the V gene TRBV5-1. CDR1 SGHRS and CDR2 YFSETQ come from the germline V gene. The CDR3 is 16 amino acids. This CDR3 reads CASSLVGGGSTDTQYF.

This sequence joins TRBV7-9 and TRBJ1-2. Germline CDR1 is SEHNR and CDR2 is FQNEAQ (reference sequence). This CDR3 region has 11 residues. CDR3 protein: CARSTTYGYTF.

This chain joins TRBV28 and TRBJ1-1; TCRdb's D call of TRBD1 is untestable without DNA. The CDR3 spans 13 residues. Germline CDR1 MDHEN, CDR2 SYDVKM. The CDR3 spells CASLDRAVGDAFF.

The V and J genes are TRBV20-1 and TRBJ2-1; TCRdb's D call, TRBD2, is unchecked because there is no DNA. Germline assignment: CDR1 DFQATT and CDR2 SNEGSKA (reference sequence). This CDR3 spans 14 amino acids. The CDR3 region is CSAGPLAGGEEQFF.

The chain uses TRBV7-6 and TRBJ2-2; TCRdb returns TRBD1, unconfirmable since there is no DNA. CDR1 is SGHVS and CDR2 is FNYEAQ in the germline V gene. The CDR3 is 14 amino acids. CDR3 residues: CASSTTGSYGELFF.